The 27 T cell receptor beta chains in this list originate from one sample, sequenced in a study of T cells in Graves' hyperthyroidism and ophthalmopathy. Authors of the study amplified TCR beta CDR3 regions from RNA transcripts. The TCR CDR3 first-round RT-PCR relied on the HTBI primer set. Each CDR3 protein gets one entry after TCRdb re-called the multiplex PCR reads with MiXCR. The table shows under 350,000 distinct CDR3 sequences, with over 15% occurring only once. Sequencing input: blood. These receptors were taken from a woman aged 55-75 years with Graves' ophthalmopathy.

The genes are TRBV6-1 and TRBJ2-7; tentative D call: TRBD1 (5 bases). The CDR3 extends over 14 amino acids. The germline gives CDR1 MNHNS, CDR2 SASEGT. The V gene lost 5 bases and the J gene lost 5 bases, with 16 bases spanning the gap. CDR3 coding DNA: TGTGCCAGCAGTCCAGGGTCCGGACGGGACGAGCAGTACTTC. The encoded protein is CASSPGSGRDEQYF.

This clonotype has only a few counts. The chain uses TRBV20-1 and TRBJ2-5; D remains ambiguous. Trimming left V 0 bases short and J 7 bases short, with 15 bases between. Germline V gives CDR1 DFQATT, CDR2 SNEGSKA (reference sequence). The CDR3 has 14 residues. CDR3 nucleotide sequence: TGCAGTGCTAGAGATATGGTTAGGGAATCGACCCAGTACTTC. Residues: CSARDMVRESTQYF.

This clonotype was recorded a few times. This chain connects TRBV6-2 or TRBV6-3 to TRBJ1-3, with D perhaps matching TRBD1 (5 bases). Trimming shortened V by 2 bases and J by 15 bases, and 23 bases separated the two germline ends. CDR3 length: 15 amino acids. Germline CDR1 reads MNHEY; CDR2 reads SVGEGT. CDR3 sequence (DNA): TGTGCCAGCAGTTACCCAGGGACTAGCGGGAGAGTCGGATATTTT. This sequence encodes CASSYPGTSGRVGYF.

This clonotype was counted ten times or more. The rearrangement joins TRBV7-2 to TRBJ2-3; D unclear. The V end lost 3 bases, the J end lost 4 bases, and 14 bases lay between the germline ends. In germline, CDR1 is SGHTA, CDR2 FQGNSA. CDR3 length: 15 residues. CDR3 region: CASSFGPWLADTQYF. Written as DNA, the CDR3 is TGTGCCAGCAGCTTTGGGCCCTGGTTGGCAGATACGCAGTATTTT.

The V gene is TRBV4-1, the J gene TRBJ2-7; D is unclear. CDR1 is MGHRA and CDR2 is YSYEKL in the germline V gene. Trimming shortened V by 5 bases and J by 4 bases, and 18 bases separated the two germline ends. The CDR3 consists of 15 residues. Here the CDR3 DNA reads TGCGCCAGCAGCGAAATAGTAAGTGCCTCGTACGAGCAGTACTTC. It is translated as CASSEIVSASYEQYF.

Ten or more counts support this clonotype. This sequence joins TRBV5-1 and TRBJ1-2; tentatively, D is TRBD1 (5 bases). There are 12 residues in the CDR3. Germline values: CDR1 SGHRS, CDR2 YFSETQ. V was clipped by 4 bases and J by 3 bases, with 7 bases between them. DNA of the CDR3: TGCGCCAGCAGCGAGGGGTACTATGGCTACACCTTC. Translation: CASSEGYYGYTF.

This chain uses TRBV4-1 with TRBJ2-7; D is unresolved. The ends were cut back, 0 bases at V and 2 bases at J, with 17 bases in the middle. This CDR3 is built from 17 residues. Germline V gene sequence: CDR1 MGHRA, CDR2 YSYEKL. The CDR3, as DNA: TGCGCCAGCAGCCAAGAGGGTCCATTTGGAACTACCTACGAGCAGTACTTC. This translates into CASSQEGPFGTTYEQYF.

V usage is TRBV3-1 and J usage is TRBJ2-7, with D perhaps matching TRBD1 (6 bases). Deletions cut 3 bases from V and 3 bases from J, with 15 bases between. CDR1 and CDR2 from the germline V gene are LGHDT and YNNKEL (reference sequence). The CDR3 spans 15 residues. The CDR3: CASSHKLQGFYEQYF. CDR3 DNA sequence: TGTGCCAGCAGCCACAAATTACAGGGATTCTACGAGCAGTACTTC.

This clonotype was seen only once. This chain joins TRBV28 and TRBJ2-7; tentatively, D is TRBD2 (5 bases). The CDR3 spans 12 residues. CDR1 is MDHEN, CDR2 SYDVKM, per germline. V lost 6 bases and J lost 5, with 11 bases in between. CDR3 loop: CASSLFGDEQYF. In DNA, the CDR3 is TGTGCCAGCAGCTTGTTCGGGGACGAGCAGTACTTC.

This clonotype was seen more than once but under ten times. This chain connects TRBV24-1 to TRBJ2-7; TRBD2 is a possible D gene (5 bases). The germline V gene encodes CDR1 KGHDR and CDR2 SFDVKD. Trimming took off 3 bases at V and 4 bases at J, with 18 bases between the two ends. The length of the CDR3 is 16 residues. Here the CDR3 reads CATSDPRAGIGYEQYF. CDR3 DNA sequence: TGTGCCACCAGTGATCCTCGGGCCGGGATAGGGTACGAGCAGTACTTC.

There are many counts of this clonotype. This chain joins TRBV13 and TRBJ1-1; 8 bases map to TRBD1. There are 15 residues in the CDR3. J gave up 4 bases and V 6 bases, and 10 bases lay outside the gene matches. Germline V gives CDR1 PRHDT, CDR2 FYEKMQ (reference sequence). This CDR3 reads CASSLGQGVGTEAFF. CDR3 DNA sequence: TGTGCCAGCAGTCTTGGACAGGGCGTGGGCACTGAAGCTTTCTTT.

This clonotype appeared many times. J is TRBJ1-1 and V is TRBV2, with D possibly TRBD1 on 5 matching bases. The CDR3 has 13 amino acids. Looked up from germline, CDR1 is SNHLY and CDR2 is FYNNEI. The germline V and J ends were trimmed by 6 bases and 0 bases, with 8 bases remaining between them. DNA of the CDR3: TGTGCCAGCAGCCAGGGACTGAACACTGAAGCTTTCTTT. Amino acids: CASSQGLNTEAFF.

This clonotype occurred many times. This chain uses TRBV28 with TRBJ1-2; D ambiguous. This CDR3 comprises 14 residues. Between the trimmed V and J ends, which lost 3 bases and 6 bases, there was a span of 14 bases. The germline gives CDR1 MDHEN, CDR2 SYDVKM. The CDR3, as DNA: TGTGCCAGCAGTTTTCGTAACCGCCCCGATGGCTACACCTTC. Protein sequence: CASSFRNRPDGYTF.

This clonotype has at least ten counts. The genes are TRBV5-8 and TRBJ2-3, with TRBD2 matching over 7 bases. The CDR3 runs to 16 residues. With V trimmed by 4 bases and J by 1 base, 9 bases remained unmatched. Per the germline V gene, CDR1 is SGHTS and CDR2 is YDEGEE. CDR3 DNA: TGTGCCAGCAGCAGGAAAGGGAGGGGAGGCACAGATACGCAGTATTTT. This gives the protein CASSRKGRGGTDTQYF.

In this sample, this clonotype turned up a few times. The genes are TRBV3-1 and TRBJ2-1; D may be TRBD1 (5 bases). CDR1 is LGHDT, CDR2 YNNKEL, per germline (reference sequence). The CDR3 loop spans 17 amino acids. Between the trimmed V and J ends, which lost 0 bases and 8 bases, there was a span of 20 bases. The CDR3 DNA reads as TGTGCCAGCAGCCAAGAGTTGGGATGGGGCAGGGATCATGAGCAGTTCTTC. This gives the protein CASSQELGWGRDHEQFF.

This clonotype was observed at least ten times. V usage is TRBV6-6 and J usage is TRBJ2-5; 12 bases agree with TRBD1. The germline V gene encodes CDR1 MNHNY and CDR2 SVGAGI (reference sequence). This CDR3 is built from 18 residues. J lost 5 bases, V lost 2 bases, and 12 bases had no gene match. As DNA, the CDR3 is TGTGCCAGCAGTTACAACAATATCGGGACAGGGGGCCAGGAGACCCAGTACTTC. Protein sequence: CASSYNNIGTGGQETQYF.

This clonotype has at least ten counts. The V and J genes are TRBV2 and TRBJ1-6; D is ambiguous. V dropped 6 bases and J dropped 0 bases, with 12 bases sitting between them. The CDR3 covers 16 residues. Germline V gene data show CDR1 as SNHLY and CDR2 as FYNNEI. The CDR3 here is CASRTGGSSYNSPLHF. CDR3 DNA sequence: TGTGCCAGCAGGACTGGAGGGAGCTCCTATAATTCACCCCTCCACTTT.

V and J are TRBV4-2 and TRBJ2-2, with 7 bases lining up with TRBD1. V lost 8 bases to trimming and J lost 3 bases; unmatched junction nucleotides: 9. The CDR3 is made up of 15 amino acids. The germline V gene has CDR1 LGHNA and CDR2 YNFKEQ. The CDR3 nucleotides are TGTGCCAGCCACCTCGGGGACAGTTACACCGGGGAGCTGTTTTTT. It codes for CASHLGDSYTGELFF.

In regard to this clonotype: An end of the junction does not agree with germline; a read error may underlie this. Here the CDR3 reads CASWDTRTSMHF. CDR3 in DNA: TGTGCCAGCTGGGACACACGAACATCTATGCACTTC. The genes are TRBV6-2 or TRBV6-3 and TRBJ2-5, with D maybe TRBD1 (6 bases). The CDR3 spans 12 residues. The germline V gene has CDR1 MNHEY and CDR2 SVGEGT.

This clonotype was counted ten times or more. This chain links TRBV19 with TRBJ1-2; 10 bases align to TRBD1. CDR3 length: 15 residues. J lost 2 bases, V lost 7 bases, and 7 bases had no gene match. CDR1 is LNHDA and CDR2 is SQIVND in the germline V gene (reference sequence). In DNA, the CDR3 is TGTGCCAGTAACGAGCCGGGACAGGGGAACTATGGCTACACCTTC. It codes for CASNEPGQGNYGYTF.

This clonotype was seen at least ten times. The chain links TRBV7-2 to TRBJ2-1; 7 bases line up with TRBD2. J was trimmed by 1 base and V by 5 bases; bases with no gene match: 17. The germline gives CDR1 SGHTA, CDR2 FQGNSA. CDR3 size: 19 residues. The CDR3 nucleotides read TGTGCCAGCAGCACAAGGGCCTCCCCTGGGGGACTATCCTACAATGAGCAGTTCTTC. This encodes CASSTRASPGGLSYNEQFF.

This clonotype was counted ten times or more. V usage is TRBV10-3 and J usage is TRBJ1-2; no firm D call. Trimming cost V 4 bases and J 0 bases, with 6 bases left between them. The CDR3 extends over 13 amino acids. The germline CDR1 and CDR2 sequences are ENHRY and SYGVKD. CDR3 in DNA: TGTGCCATCAGTGTGGAGACTAACTATGGCTACACCTTC. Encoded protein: CAISVETNYGYTF.

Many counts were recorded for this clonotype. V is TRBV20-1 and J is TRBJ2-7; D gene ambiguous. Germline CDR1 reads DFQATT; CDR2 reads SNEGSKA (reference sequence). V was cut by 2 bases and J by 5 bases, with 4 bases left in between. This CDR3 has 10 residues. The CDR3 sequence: CSARRDEQYF. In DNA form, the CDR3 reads TGCAGTGCTAGAAGGGACGAGCAGTACTTC.

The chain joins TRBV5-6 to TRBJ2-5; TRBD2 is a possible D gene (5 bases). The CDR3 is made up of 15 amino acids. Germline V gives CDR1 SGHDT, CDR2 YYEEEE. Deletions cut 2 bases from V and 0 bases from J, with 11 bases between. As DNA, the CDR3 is TGTGCCAGCAGCTTAAGCGGATCGTACCAAGAGACCCAGTACTTC. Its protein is CASSLSGSYQETQYF.

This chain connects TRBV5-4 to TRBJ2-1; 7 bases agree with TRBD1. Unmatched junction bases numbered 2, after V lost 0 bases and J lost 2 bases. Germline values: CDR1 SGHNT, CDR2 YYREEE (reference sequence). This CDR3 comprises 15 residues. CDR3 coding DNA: TGTGCCAGCAGCTTGGAGGGGGCTGCCTACAATGAGCAGTTCTTC. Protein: CASSLEGAAYNEQFF.

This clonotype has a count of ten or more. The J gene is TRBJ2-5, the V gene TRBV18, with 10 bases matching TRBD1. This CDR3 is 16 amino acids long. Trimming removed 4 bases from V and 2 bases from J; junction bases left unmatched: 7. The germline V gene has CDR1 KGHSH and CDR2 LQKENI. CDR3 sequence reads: CASSLDRGLWQETQYF. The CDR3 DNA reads TGTGCCAGCTCACTCGACAGGGGGCTGTGGCAAGAGACCCAGTACTTC.

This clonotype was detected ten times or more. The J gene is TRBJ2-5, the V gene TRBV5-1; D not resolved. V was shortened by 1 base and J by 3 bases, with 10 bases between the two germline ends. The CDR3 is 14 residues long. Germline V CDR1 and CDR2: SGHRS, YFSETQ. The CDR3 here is CASSLPSTEETQYF. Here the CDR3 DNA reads TGCGCCAGCAGCTTGCCTTCTACAGAAGAGACCCAGTACTTC.